These 29 T cell receptor beta chains share one sample of origin, sequenced in a study of blood T cell repertoires in COVID-19. Some clones are missing from TCRdb's copy, which holds only in-frame ones; the method was immunoSEQ multiplex PCR. The repertoire holds around 57,000 clones, with around 88% as singletons. Sequenced: peripheral blood. These receptors were obtained from an elderly woman with active COVID-19.

V gene TRBV7-2 combines with J gene TRBJ1-2; 12 nucleotides match TRBD1. Unmatched junction bases numbered 6, after V lost 5 bases and J lost 8 bases. In germline, CDR1 is SGHTA, CDR2 FQGNSA. CDR3 length: 14 residues. CDR3 DNA: TGTGCCAGCAGCCCCGCCGGGACAGGGGGCGGCTACACCTTC. This translates into CASSPAGTGGGYTF.

This chain links TRBV5-6 with TRBJ2-7, with 9 bases fitting TRBD2. CDR3 length: 18 amino acids. The J segment lost 2 bases and the V segment lost 4 bases, leaving 16 bases of the junction unmatched. Germline V gene sequence: CDR1 SGHDT, CDR2 YYEEEE. The CDR3 nucleotides are TGTGCCAGCAGCACCGGGGTAACGGCGGGGGGGAGTACCTACGAGCAGTACTTC. As protein: CASSTGVTAGGSTYEQYF.

The chain uses TRBV11-2 and TRBJ2-7; D might be TRBD1 (5 bases). The germline gives CDR1 SGHAT, CDR2 FQNNGV. The CDR3 totals 14 residues. V was shortened by 4 bases and J by 2 bases, with 12 bases between the two germline ends. CDR3 amino acids: CASSYKGPTYEQYF. DNA of the CDR3: TGTGCCAGCAGCTACAAGGGGCCTACCTACGAGCAGTACTTC.

This clone has a single count. The V and J genes are TRBV7-2 and TRBJ1-2; D is perhaps TRBD1 (6 bases). The V end was cut by 7 bases, the J end by 2 bases, with 23 bases between. Germline V CDR1 and CDR2: SGHTA, FQGNSA. The CDR3 spans 17 residues. The CDR3 nucleotides read TGTGCCAGCACCTCCCTAGGGAGGGGGAGGTTAAACTATGGCTACACCTTC. Its translation: CASTSLGRGRLNYGYTF.

This chain connects TRBV4-1 to TRBJ1-4; 7 bases map to TRBD1. This CDR3 spans 15 amino acids. Germline V gene sequence: CDR1 MGHRA, CDR2 YSYEKL. V was pared by 1 base and J by 8 bases, with 7 bases of the junction left unmatched. The CDR3 loop is CASSQVETGKEKLFF. CDR3 DNA: TGCGCCAGCAGCCAAGTCGAGACAGGGAAGGAAAAACTGTTTTTT.

The chain is built from TRBV7-8 and TRBJ2-2; D call uncertain. This CDR3 is 16 amino acids long. Germline CDR1 and CDR2: SGHVS and FQNEAQ. Trimming cost V 1 base and J 5 bases, with 14 bases left between them. CDR3 nucleotide sequence: TGTGCCAGCAGCTTAGGGGTGGGCGCGTGGACCGGGGAGCTGTTTTTT. Translating gives CASSLGVGAWTGELFF.

The gene calls are TRBV28 and TRBJ2-7, with D perhaps matching TRBD1 (6 bases). This CDR3 has 14 amino acids. V lost 6 bases and J 0 bases, leaving 12 bases between the germline ends. The germline V gene encodes CDR1 MDHEN and CDR2 SYDVKM. The CDR3 reads CASRSGQTSYEQYF. The CDR3 DNA sequence: TGTGCCAGCAGGTCCGGACAGACCTCCTACGAGCAGTACTTC.

The chain joins TRBV4-2 to TRBJ2-1; TRBD1 aligns across 10 bases. The CDR3 is made up of 17 amino acids. Germline assignment: CDR1 LGHNA and CDR2 YNFKEQ. V shed 1 base and J 6 bases; nucleotides not matched to a gene: 9. The CDR3, as DNA: TGTGCCAGCAGCCAAGCCCGGGACAGGGGCCTGTTCAATGAGCAGTTCTTC. It codes for CASSQARDRGLFNEQFF.

The chain couples TRBV2 to TRBJ2-7; 9 nucleotides align to TRBD1. Germline CDR1 reads SNHLY; CDR2 reads FYNNEI. This CDR3 has 15 amino acids. The V gene end was trimmed by 5 bases and the J gene end by 6 bases; junction bases not matched to a gene: 11. The CDR3 DNA reads as TGTGCCAGCAGTCGGACAGGGGATCACCAAGGCGAGCAGTACTTC. It translates to CASSRTGDHQGEQYF. The variable domain in full, with the rest retrieved from reference TRBV2 and TRBJ2-7, is EPEVTQTPSHQVTQMGQEVILRCVPISNHLYFYWYRQILGQKVEFLVSFYNNEISEKSEIFDDQFSVERPDGSNFTLKIRSTKLEDSAMYFCASSRTGDHQGEQYFGPGTRLTVT.

V and J are TRBV3-1 (or the pseudogene TRBV3-2) and TRBJ1-5; D remains ambiguous. The CDR3 extends over 15 amino acids. Per germline, CDR1 LGHDT and CDR2 YNNKEL (reference sequence). V dropped 3 bases and J dropped 0 bases, with 9 bases sitting between them. The CDR3 here is CASSQGRHSNQPQHF. The CDR3 DNA is TGTGCCAGCAGCCAGGGCAGGCATAGCAATCAGCCCCAGCATTTT.

In this sample, this clone turned up once. The chain is built from TRBV18 and TRBJ2-3; D remains unclear. Germline V gene sequence: CDR1 KGHSH, CDR2 LQKENI. The length of the CDR3 is 16 residues. V lost 0 bases and J lost 1, with 11 bases in between. The CDR3 is CASSPPTGLGTDTQYF. In DNA, the CDR3 is TGTGCCAGCTCACCACCGACTGGTCTCGGCACAGATACGCAGTATTTT.

This chain connects TRBV6-2 or TRBV6-3 to TRBJ1-1, with 8 bases lining up with TRBD1. Germline assignment: CDR1 MNHEY and CDR2 SVGEGT. The CDR3 length is 14 residues. Losses at the gene ends were 5 bases for V and 0 bases for J; bases not matched to a gene: 2. CDR3 DNA sequence: TGTGCCAGCAGTCCGGACAGGGTGAACACTGAAGCTTTCTTT. Translating gives CASSPDRVNTEAFF.

The J gene is TRBJ2-1, the V gene TRBV7-9, with TRBD2 matching 11 bases. CDR3 size: 19 residues. The germline V gene has CDR1 SEHNR and CDR2 FQNEAQ (reference sequence). J gave up 9 bases and V 4 bases, and 20 bases lay outside the gene matches. In DNA, the CDR3 is TGTGCCAGCAGCTATAGGCCTTCCGGTAGCGGGGGGGCCTCCGGTGAGCAGTTCTTC. This translates into CASSYRPSGSGGASGEQFF.

V and J are TRBV15 and TRBJ1-5; 8 bases are a match to TRBD1. The CDR3 loop spans 14 amino acids. Germline V CDR1 and CDR2: LNHNV, YYDKDF (reference sequence). V lost 3 bases, J lost 9 bases, and 7 bases stayed unmatched. The CDR3 reads CATSSSTGVLPQHF. CDR3 DNA sequence: TGTGCCACCAGCAGCTCGACAGGGGTATTGCCCCAGCATTTT.

The chain uses TRBV5-1 and TRBJ2-7; 8 bases are shared with TRBD2. Germline-derived CDR1 and CDR2 are SGHRS and YFSETQ. J was trimmed by 2 bases and V by 3 bases; bases with no gene match: 4. The length of the CDR3 is 14 residues. The CDR3 sequence: CASSSGLEPYEQYF. The CDR3 DNA follows: TGCGCCAGCAGCTCGGGACTAGAACCCTACGAGCAGTACTTC.

CDR3 protein: CASSPGTSGGALETQYF. The CDR3 bases are TGTGCCAGCAGCCCTGGGACTAGCGGGGGGGCCCTAGAGACCCAGTACTTC. J is TRBJ2-5 and V is TRBV7-2; 16 bases map to TRBD2. The CDR3 is 17 amino acids. CDR1 is SGHTA, CDR2 FQGNSA, per germline. V gave up 5 bases and J gave up 4 bases; unmatched junction bases: 7.

J is TRBJ2-2 and V is TRBV10-2, with no clear D. Germline CDR1 is WSHSY and CDR2 is SAAADI. V was trimmed by 3 bases and J by 0 bases, leaving 8 bases between them. The length of the CDR3 is 15 residues. The CDR3 loop reads CASSDGLTNTGELFF. DNA of the CDR3: TGCGCCAGCAGTGATGGGCTAACGAACACCGGGGAGCTGTTTTTT.

This rearrangement joins TRBV19 to TRBJ2-3; 15 nucleotides line up with TRBD2. This CDR3 contains 20 residues. The junction had 11 bases not matched to a gene; V was cut back by 4 bases and J by 0 bases. In germline, CDR1 is LNHDA, CDR2 SQIVND (reference sequence). CDR3 coding DNA: TGTGCCAGTAGTAGGGCTTTGGGACTAGCGGGGGGTGAAAGCACAGATACGCAGTATTTT. Protein: CASSRALGLAGGESTDTQYF.

The DNA of the CDR3 is TGTGCCACCAGTGCCCCCGTAATTTGGCGGGGGCTTTCCTACAATGAGCAGTTCTTC. Amino acids: CATSAPVIWRGLSYNEQFF. The V gene is TRBV24-1, the J gene TRBJ2-1, with D possibly matching TRBD2 (7 bases). Germline-derived CDR1 and CDR2 are KGHDR and SFDVKD. CDR3 length equals 19 residues. The V and J ends lost 5 bases and 1 base respectively, with 23 bases between them.

The chain employs TRBV10-3 and TRBJ1-2, with 7 bases that match TRBD1. CDR3 length: 14 residues. Germline values: CDR1 ENHRY, CDR2 SYGVKD. With 8 bases clipped from V and 1 base from J, the junction kept 7 bases outside the gene matches. The CDR3 nucleotides read TGTGCCATCTCCCGGGACAGTAATAACTATGGCTACACCTTC. As protein: CAISRDSNNYGYTF.

This sequence joins TRBV7-2 and TRBJ1-4; the match to TRBD1 covers 7 bases. Germline trimming cut 3 bases from V and 13 bases from J; bases unmatched to any gene: 5. Looked up from germline, CDR1 is SGHTA and CDR2 is FQGNSA. This CDR3 contains 12 residues. The CDR3 sequence: CASSFDRVLLFF. As DNA, the CDR3 is TGTGCCAGCAGCTTCGACAGGGTACTACTGTTTTTT.

The rearrangement links TRBV7-2 to TRBJ2-3, with D perhaps TRBD1 (5 bases). The CDR3 is 14 residues long. Germline CDR1 is SGHTA and CDR2 is FQGNSA. V lost 0 bases, J lost 5 bases, and 9 bases lay in between. CDR3: CASSLALGRDTQYF. Here the CDR3 DNA reads TGTGCCAGCAGCTTAGCGTTGGGGCGAGATACGCAGTATTTT.

The chain is built from TRBV20-1 and TRBJ1-5; perhaps TRBD1 as D (5 bases). Germline values: CDR1 DFQATT, CDR2 SNEGSKA (reference sequence). CDR3 length: 14 residues. V gave up 3 bases and J gave up 3 bases, with 12 bases separating them. The CDR3 region has the DNA TGCAGTGCTAGTCAGGGAATCATCAATCAGCCCCAGCATTTT. Protein product: CSASQGIINQPQHF.

V is TRBV5-1 and J is TRBJ1-1, with D possibly TRBD1 on 5 matching bases. There are 15 residues in the CDR3. Per germline, CDR1 SGHRS and CDR2 YFSETQ. V lost 2 bases to trimming and J lost 0 bases, with 11 bases between them. CDR3 in amino acids: CASSFGAGLNTEAFF. CDR3 DNA: TGCGCCAGCAGCTTTGGGGCAGGGCTGAACACTGAAGCTTTCTTT.

V gene TRBV28 combines with J gene TRBJ2-3, with TRBD2 identical over 10 bases. The CDR3 length is 17 residues. CDR1 MDHEN and CDR2 SYDVKM come from the germline V gene. The V and J ends lost 8 bases and 0 bases, in that order; junction bases with no gene match: 11. CDR3: CASEPGSAGGSTDTQYF. In DNA form, the CDR3 reads TGTGCCAGCGAACCTGGATCAGCGGGGGGGAGCACAGATACGCAGTATTTT.

The gene calls are TRBV5-6 and TRBJ2-3; D is perhaps TRBD2 (7 bases). Trimming removed 3 bases at V and 6 bases at J, with 14 bases between. CDR3 length equals 14 residues. Looked up from germline, CDR1 is SGHDT and CDR2 is YYEEEE. The CDR3 is CASSSRGRGDTQYF. The CDR3 nucleotides read TGTGCCAGCAGCTCCCGGGGGCGGGGGGATACGCAGTATTTT.

Relative to its sample, this clone is medium-sized. The J gene is TRBJ2-1, the V gene TRBV10-2; 11 positions agree with TRBD2. CDR3 size: 14 residues. CDR1 is WSHSY and CDR2 is SAAADI in the germline V gene. V was pared by 10 bases and J by 2 bases, with 4 bases of the junction left unmatched. DNA for the CDR3: TGCGCCACTACTAGCGGGGGTCCCTACAATGAGCAGTTCTTC. The encoded protein is CATTSGGPYNEQFF.

The rearrangement joins TRBV7-2 to TRBJ1-2; 7 bases are a match to TRBD1. CDR3 length: 12 residues. Germline-derived CDR1 and CDR2 are SGHTA and FQGNSA. V lost 5 bases to trimming and J lost 4 bases; unmatched junction nucleotides: 1. The CDR3 protein is CASSRDSYGYTF. The CDR3 nucleotides read TGTGCCAGCAGCAGGGACAGCTATGGCTACACCTTC.

This clone was counted a few times. The V and J genes are TRBV7-9 and TRBJ2-3; D is possibly TRBD2 (8 bases). The germline V gene has CDR1 SEHNR and CDR2 FQNEAQ (reference sequence). The CDR3 sequence is 16 residues long. The V end lost 5 bases, the J end lost 2 bases, and 17 bases lay between the germline ends. The CDR3 here is CASSRGGQNPTDTQYF. The CDR3 coding sequence is TGTGCCAGCAGCCGGGGGGGACAGAACCCCACAGATACGCAGTATTTT.